The T cell receptor (beta chain) under discussion was sequenced for a study of cytomegalovirus exposure and HLA in healthy donors. General observations from the study: In an earlier analysis, in several hundred donors, most V segments appeared productive either ~87% or ~30% of the time.

The trim removed 0 bases at V and 0 bases at J, leaving 8 bases unmatched. CDR1 and CDR2 (germline): SGHRS, YFSETQ. The CDR3 is made up of 18 amino acids. Note on this clone: Its specificity is unknown.

Use of 60 Vbeta and 13 Jbeta primers characterized the PCR. Sequencing used immunoSEQ multiplex PCR; TCRdb keeps in-frame clones, though not all of them. This sample has 130,000 or so clones, with 60% to 80% found just once. This chain connects TRBV5-1 to TRBJ1-1; 10 nucleotides align to TRBD1. Sequencing input: PBMCs. The source is a man in his forties or fifties in good health and CMV-seronegative. CDR3 sequence: CASSLAGGTGAMNTEAFF. In DNA form, the CDR3 reads TGCGCCAGCAGCTTGGCCGGAGGGACAGGGGCGATGAACACTGAAGCTTTCTTT.